Below, one T cell receptor beta chain is given with its context. Produced via immunoSEQ multiplex PCR; TCRdb's table is partial and in-frame only. Of some 74,000 clones listed, 65% to 85% are singletons. This sample was included in a study of control samples from healthy donors and cancer patients. The source material was blood. This TCR came from a man in his fifties or sixties in good health.

The CDR3: CASSQESGRNQPQHF. CDR3 in DNA: TGCGCCAGCAGCCAAGAGTCGGGCAGGAATCAGCCCCAGCATTTT. The chain joins TRBV4-3 to TRBJ1-5; no reliable D call. The germline V and J ends were trimmed by 0 bases and 4 bases, with 10 bases remaining between them. Germline-derived CDR1 and CDR2 are LGHNA and YSLEER. This CDR3 is 15 amino acids long.